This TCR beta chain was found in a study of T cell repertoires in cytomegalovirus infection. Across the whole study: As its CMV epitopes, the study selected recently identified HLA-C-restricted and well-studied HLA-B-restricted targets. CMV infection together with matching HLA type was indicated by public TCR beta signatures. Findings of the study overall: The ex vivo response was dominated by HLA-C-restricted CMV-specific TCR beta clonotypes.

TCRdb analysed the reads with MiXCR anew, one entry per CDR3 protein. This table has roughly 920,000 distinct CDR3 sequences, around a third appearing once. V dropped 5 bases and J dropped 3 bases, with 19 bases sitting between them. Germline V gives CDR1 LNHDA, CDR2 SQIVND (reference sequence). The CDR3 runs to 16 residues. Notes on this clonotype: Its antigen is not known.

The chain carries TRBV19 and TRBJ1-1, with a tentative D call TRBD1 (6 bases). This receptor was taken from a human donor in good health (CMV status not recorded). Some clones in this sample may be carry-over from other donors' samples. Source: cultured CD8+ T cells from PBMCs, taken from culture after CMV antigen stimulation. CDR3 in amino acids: CASSALRGGLHTEAFF. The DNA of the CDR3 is TGTGCCAGTAGTGCTCTCAGGGGCGGGTTACACACTGAAGCTTTCTTT. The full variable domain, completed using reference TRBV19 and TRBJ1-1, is DGGITQSPKYLFRKEGQNVTLSCEQNLNHDAMYWYRQDPGQGLRLIYYSQIVNDFQKGDIAEGYSVSREKKESFPLTVTSAQKNPTAFYLCASSALRGGLHTEAFFGQGTRLTVV.